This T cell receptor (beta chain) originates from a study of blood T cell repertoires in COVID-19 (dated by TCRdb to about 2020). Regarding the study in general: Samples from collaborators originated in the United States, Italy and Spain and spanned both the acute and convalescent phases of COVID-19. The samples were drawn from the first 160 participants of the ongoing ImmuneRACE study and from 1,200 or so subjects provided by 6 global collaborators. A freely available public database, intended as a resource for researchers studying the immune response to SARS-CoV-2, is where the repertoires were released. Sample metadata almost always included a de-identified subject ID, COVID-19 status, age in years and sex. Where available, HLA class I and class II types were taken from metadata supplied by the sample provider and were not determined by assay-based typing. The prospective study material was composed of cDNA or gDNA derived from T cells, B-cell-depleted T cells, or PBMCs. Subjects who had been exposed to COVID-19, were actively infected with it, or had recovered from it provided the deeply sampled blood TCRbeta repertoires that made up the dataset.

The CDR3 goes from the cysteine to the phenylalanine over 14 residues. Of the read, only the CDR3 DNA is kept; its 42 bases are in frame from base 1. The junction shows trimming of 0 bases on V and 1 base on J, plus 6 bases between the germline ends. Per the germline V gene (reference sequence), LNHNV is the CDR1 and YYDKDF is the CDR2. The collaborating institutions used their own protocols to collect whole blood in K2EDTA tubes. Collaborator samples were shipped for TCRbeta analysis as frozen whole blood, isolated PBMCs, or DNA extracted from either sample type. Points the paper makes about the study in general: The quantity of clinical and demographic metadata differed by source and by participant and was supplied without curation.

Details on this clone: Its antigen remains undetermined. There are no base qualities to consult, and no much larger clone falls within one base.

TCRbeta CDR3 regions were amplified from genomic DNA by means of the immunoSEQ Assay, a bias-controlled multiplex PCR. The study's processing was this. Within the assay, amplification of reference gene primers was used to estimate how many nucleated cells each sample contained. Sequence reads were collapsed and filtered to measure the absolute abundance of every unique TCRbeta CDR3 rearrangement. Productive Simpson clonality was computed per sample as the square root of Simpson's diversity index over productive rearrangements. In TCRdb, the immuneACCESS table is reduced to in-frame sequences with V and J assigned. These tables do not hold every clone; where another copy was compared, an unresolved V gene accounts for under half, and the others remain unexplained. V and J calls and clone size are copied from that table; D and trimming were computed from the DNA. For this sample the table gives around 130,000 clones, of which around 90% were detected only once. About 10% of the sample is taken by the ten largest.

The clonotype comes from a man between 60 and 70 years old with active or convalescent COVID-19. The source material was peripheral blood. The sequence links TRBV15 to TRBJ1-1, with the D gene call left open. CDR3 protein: CATSRETTNTEAFF. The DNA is TGTGCCACCAGCAGAGAAACAACGAACACTGAAGCTTTCTTT.